Here is one TCR beta chain with its context. The data originate from a study of T cells after yellow fever vaccination. TCRdb processed the 5' RACE reads anew with MiXCR; each CDR3 protein has one entry. The sample consists of some 600,000 distinct CDR3 sequences, around 17% of them appearing once. Sequencing was performed on PBMCs, taken about 5 days after the first yellow fever vaccination. This clonotype was sampled from a man aged 18 to 30 who received the YFV17D yellow fever vaccine.

The CDR3 is CASSLTTVANYEQYF. The DNA of the CDR3 is TGTGCCAGCTCACTAACCACAGTAGCGAACTACGAGCAGTACTTC. The chain joins TRBV18 to TRBJ2-7; tentatively, D is TRBD2 (5 bases). V lost 4 bases and J 3 bases, leaving 16 bases between the germline ends. The CDR3 sequence is 15 residues long. Germline V gene sequence: CDR1 KGHSH, CDR2 LQKENI.